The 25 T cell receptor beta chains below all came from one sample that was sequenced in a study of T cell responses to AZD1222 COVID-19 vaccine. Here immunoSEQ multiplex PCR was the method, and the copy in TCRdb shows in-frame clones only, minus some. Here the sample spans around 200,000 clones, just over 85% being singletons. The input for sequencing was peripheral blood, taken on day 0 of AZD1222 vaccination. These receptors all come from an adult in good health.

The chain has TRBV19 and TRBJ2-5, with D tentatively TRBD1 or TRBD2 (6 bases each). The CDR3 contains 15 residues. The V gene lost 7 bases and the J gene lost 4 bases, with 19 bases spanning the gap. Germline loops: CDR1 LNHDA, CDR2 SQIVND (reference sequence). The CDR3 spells CASTLSLQGGETQYF. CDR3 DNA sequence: TGTGCCAGTACCCTTTCCTTACAGGGAGGAGAGACCCAGTACTTC.

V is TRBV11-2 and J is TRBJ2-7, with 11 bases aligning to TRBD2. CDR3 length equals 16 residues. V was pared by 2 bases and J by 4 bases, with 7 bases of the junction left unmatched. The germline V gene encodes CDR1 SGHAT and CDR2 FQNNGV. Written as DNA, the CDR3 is TGTGCCAGCAGCTTAAGACTAGCGGGGTCGCTATACGAGCAGTACTTC. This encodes CASSLRLAGSLYEQYF.

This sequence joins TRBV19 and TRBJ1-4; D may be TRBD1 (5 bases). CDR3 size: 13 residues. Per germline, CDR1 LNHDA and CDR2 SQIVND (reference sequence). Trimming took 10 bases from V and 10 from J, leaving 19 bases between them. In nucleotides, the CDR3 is TGTGCCAACAGGCCAGGGTTCCGACCAAAACTGTTTTTT. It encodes CANRPGFRPKLFF.

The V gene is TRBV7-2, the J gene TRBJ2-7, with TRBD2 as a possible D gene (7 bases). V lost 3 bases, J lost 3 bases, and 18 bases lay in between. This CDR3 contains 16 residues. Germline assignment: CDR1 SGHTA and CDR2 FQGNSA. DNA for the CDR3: TGTGCCAGCAGCTTCCGAGGGGGGGGCTTCGGCTACGAGCAGTACTTC. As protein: CASSFRGGGFGYEQYF.

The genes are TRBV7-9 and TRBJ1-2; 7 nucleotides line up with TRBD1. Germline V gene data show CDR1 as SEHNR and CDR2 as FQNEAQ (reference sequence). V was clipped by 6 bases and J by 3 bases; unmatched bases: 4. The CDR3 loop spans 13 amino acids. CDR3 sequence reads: CASREGADYGYTF. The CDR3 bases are TGTGCCAGCAGAGAGGGGGCGGACTATGGCTACACCTTC. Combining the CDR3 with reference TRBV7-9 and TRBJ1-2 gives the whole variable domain DTGVSQNPRHKITKRGQNVTFRCDPISEHNRLYWYRQTLGQGPEFLTYFQNEAQLEKSRLLSDRFSAERPKGSFSTLEIQRTEQGDSAMYLCASREGADYGYTFGSGTRLTVV.

CDR3 sequence: CASSLDRGAEETQYF. As DNA, the CDR3 is TGTGCCAGCAGTCTGGACAGGGGAGCCGAGGAGACCCAGTACTTC. The J gene is TRBJ2-5, the V gene TRBV28; TRBD1 agrees at 9 bases. Trimming at V came to 5 bases and at J to 5 bases, leaving 9 bases not matched to a gene. CDR3 length equals 15 residues. Germline V gives CDR1 MDHEN, CDR2 SYDVKM.

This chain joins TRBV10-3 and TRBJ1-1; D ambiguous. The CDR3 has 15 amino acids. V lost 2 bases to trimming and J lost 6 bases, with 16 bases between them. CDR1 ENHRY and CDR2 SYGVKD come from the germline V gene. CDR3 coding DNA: TGTGCCATCAGTGAGGCAGGAATGGGCCACCCTGAAGCTTTCTTT. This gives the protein CAISEAGMGHPEAFF.

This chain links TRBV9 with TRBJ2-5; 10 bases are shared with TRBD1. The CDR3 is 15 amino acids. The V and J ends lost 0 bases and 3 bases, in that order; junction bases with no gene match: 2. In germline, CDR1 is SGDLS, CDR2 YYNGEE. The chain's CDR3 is CASSVEGTGEETQYF. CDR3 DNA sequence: TGTGCCAGCAGCGTAGAAGGGACAGGGGAAGAGACCCAGTACTTC.

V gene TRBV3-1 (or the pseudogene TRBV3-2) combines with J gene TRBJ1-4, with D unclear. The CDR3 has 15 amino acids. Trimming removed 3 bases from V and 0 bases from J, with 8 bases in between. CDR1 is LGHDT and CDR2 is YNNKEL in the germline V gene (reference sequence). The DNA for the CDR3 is TGTGCCAGCAGCCATCGTTCCTCAACTAATGAAAAACTGTTTTTT. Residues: CASSHRSSTNEKLFF.

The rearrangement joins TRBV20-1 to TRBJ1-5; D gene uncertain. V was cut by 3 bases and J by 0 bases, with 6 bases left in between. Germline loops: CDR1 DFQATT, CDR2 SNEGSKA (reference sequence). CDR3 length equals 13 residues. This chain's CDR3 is CSASFVSNQPQHF. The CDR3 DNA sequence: TGCAGTGCTAGTTTTGTTAGCAATCAGCCCCAGCATTTT.

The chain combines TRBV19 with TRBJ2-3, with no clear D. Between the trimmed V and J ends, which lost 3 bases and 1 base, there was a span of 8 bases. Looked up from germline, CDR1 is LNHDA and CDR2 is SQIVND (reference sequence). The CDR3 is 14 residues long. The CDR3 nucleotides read TGTGCCAGTAGTATCGAGAAGGGCACAGATACGCAGTATTTT. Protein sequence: CASSIEKGTDTQYF.

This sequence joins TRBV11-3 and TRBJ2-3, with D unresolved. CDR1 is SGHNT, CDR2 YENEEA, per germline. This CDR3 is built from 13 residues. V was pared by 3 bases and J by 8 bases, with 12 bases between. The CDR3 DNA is TGTGCCAGCAGCTTTAATCCCAGTGGTACGCAGTATTTT. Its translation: CASSFNPSGTQYF.

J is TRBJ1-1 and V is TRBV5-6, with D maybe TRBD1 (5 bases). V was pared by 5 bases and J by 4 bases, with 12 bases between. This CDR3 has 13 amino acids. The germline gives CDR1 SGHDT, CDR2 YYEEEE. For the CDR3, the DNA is TGTGCCAGCAGATCAGGGTTGGGCACTGAAGCTTTCTTT. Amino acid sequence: CASRSGLGTEAFF. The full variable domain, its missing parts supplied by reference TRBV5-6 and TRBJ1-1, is DAGVTQSPTHLIKTRGQQVTLRCSPKSGHDTVSWYQQALGQGPQFIFQYYEEEERQRGNFPDRFSGHQFPNYSSELNVNALLLGDSALYLCASRSGLGTEAFFGQGTRLTVV.

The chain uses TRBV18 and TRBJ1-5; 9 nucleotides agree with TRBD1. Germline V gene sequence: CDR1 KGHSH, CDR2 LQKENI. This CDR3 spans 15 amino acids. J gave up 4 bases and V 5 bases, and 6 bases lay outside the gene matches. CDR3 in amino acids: CASSETGGSNQPQHF. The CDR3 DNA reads TGTGCCAGCTCAGAGACAGGGGGTAGTAATCAGCCCCAGCATTTT.

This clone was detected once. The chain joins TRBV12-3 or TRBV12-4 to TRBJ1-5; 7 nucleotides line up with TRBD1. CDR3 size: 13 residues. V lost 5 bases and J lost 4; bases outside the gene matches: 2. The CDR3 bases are TGTGCCAGCAGTCTGGACAGGAATCAGCCCCAGCATTTT. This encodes CASSLDRNQPQHF.

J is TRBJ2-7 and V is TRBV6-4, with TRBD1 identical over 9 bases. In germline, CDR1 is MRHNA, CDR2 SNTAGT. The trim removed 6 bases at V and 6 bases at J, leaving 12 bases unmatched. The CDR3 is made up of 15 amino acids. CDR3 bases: TGTGCCAGCAGCCGTAACAGGGGGCCGTTCCCCGAGCAGTACTTC. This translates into CASSRNRGPFPEQYF.

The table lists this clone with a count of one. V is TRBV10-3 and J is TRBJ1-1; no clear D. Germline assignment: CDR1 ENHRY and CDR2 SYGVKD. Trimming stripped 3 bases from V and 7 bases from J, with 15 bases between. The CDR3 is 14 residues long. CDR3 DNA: TGTGCCATCAGTGACCCCCTAAGCGGGAATGAAGCTTTCTTT. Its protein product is CAISDPLSGNEAFF.

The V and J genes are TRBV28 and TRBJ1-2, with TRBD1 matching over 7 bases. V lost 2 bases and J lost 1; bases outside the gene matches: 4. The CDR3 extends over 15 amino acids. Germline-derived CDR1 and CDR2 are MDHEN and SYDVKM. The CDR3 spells CASSLGDRFNYGYTF. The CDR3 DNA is TGTGCCAGCAGTTTAGGGGACAGATTTAACTATGGCTACACCTTC.

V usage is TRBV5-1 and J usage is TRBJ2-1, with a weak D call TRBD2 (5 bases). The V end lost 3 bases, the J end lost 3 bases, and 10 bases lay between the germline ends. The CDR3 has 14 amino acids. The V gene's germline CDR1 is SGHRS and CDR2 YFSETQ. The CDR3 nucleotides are TGCGCCAGCAGCTCCACGGACTTCTACAATGAGCAGTTCTTC. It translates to CASSSTDFYNEQFF. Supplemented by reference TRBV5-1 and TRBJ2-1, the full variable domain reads KAGVTQTPRYLIKTRGQQVTLSCSPISGHRSVSWYQQTPGQGLQFLFEYFSETQRNKGNFPGRFSGRQFSNSRSEMNVSTLELGDSALYLCASSSTDFYNEQFFGPGTRLTVL.

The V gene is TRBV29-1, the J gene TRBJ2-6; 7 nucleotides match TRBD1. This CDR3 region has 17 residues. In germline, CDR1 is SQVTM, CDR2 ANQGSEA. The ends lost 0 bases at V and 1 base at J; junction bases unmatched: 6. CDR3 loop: CSVEDRDSLSGANVLTF. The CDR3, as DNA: TGCAGCGTTGAAGACCGGGACAGCCTTTCTGGGGCCAACGTCCTGACTTTC.

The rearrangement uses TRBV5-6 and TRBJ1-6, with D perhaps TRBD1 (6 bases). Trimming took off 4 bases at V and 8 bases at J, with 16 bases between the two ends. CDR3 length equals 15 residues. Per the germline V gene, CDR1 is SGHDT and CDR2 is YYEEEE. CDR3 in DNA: TGTGCCAGCAGCCTGGGGGCCCAATATGATTCACCCCTCCACTTT. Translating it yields CASSLGAQYDSPLHF.

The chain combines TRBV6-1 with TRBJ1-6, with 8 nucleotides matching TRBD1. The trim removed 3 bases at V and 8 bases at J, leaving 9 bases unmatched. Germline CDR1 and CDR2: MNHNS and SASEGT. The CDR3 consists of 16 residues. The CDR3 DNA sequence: TGTGCCAGCAGTGAGAGGCAGGGGGCGGGGGATTCACCCCTCCACTTT. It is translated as CASSERQGAGDSPLHF.

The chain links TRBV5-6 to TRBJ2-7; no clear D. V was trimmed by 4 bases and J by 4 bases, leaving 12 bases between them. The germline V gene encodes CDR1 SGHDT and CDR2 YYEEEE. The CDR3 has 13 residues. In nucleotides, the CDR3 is TGTGCCAGCAGCCCGGACGGCCTATACGAGCAGTACTTC. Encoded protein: CASSPDGLYEQYF.

CDR3 in amino acids: CASSGAGAPYEQYF. The CDR3, as DNA: TGTGCCAGCAGCGGAGCAGGGGCCCCATACGAGCAGTACTTC. V is TRBV7-2 and J is TRBJ2-7; D possibly corresponds to TRBD1 (6 bases). This CDR3 comprises 14 residues. V was shortened by 5 bases and J by 4 bases, with 15 bases between the two germline ends. CDR1 and CDR2 (germline): SGHTA, FQGNSA.

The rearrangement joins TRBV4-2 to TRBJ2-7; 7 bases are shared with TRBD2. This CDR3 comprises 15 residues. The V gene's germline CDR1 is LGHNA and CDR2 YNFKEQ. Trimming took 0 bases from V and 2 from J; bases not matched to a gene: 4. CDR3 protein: CASSQEGLSPYEQYF. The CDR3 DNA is TGTGCCAGCAGCCAAGAGGGACTATCCCCCTACGAGCAGTACTTC.